The next 24 T cell receptor beta chains were all read from a single sample in a study of cytomegalovirus exposure and HLA in healthy donors. Using immunoSEQ multiplex PCR, the repertoire was profiled, and TCRdb retains in-frame clones only, with some absent. The repertoire includes 100,000 or so clones, 86% of them detected once, and over 3% sits in the top ten. Input material: PBMCs. These receptors all stem from a woman younger than 35 in good health and CMV-seropositive.

The V call is TRBV13, the J call TRBJ2-7; 8 nucleotides line up with TRBD1. CDR3 length: 15 amino acids. The germline gives CDR1 PRHDT, CDR2 FYEKMQ (reference sequence). V dropped 1 base and J dropped 7; count of bases not matched to a gene: 9. CDR3 sequence reads: CASSLVGAGGREQYF. In DNA, the CDR3 is TGTGCCAGCAGCTTAGTGGGGGCAGGGGGCCGGGAGCAGTACTTC.

The chain combines TRBV27 with TRBJ2-7, with a possible D match to TRBD2 (5 bases). CDR3 size: 13 residues. With 7 bases removed from V and 5 bases from J, the gap between germline ends came to 15 bases. The germline V gene encodes CDR1 MNHEY and CDR2 SMNVEV (reference sequence). CDR3 residues: CASTPNPGNEQYF. CDR3 nucleotides: TGTGCCAGCACCCCAAACCCCGGGAACGAGCAGTACTTC.

This clone is a singleton in its sample. The CDR3 DNA follows: TGTGCCAGCAGTCGGACAGACGATGGCTACACCTTC. Its translation: CASSRTDDGYTF. The V gene is TRBV28, the J gene TRBJ1-2; TRBD1 might be the D (6 bases). The CDR3 is made up of 12 amino acids. Germline V gene lookup returns CDR1 MDHEN and CDR2 SYDVKM. V was clipped by 5 bases and J by 6 bases, with 10 bases between them.

The J gene is TRBJ2-2, the V gene TRBV4-2; D is unresolved. The V end lost 2 bases, the J end lost 4 bases, and 8 bases lay between the germline ends. Germline-derived CDR1 and CDR2 are LGHNA and YNFKEQ. This CDR3 has 14 amino acids. In DNA, the CDR3 is TGTGCCAGCAGCCAAATGAGCCGCACCGGGGAGCTGTTTTTT. Its protein is CASSQMSRTGELFF.

The V gene is TRBV4-1, the J gene TRBJ2-7; 8 bases fit TRBD2. With 1 base clipped from V and 2 bases from J, the junction kept 13 bases outside the gene matches. The CDR3 length is 18 residues. Germline values: CDR1 MGHRA, CDR2 YSYEKL. The CDR3 here is CASSQVSGSGGRTYEQYF. The CDR3, as DNA: TGCGCCAGCAGCCAAGTATCGGGTTCGGGCGGGAGGACCTACGAGCAGTACTTC.

This chain joins TRBV19 and TRBJ2-1; D may be TRBD2 (6 bases). V shed 4 bases and J shed 4 bases, with 11 bases lying between them. The CDR3 runs 14 residues. CDR1 LNHDA and CDR2 SQIVND come from the germline V gene (reference sequence). This CDR3 reads CASSKGGTYNEQFF. The DNA for the CDR3 is TGTGCCAGTAGTAAGGGCGGGACTTACAATGAGCAGTTCTTC.

The chain recombines TRBV7-2 with TRBJ2-7, with D possibly being TRBD2 (6 bases). CDR3 size: 13 residues. V was pared by 5 bases and J by 6 bases, with 14 bases between. Germline V gene data show CDR1 as SGHTA and CDR2 as FQGNSA. The CDR3 loop is CASSEDFSGEQYF. The CDR3, as DNA: TGTGCCAGCAGCGAAGACTTTAGCGGCGAGCAGTACTTC.

This chain connects TRBV5-4 to TRBJ1-1; D unclear. V gave up 0 bases and J gave up 5 bases, with 14 bases separating them. Germline assignment: CDR1 SGHNT and CDR2 YYREEE (reference sequence). CDR3 length: 15 amino acids. The CDR3 sequence is CASSLAGVLRTEAFF. The CDR3, as DNA: TGTGCCAGCAGCTTGGCCGGGGTTTTAAGGACTGAAGCTTTCTTT. Filled out from reference TRBV5-4 and TRBJ1-1, the complete variable domain reads ETGVTQSPTHLIKTRGQQVTLRCSSQSGHNTVSWYQQALGQGPQFIFQYYREEENGRGNFPPRFSGLQFPNYSSELNVNALELDDSALYLCASSLAGVLRTEAFFGQGTRLTVV.

The chain combines TRBV7-9 with TRBJ1-1; weak D call: TRBD1 (6 bases). V was trimmed by 4 bases and J by 4 bases, leaving 16 bases between them. There are 15 residues in the CDR3. Germline loops: CDR1 SEHNR, CDR2 FQNEAQ (reference sequence). CDR3: CASSSWGGQGTEAFF. In DNA form, the CDR3 reads TGTGCCAGCAGCTCCTGGGGGGGGCAAGGCACTGAAGCTTTCTTT. The whole variable domain, filled in from reference TRBV7-9 and TRBJ1-1, reads DTGVSQNPRHKITKRGQNVTFRCDPISEHNRLYWYRQTLGQGPEFLTYFQNEAQLEKSRLLSDRFSAERPKGSFSTLEIQRTEQGDSAMYLCASSSWGGQGTEAFFGQGTRLTVV.

The chain couples TRBV5-1 to TRBJ2-3; 9 positions agree with TRBD2. There are 14 residues in the CDR3. Germline V gene data show CDR1 as SGHRS and CDR2 as YFSETQ. The junction had 4 bases not matched to a gene; V was cut back by 4 bases and J by 4 bases. This chain's CDR3 is CASSGGGAADTQYF. CDR3 bases: TGCGCCAGCAGCGGCGGGGGGGCCGCAGATACGCAGTATTTT.

The chain links TRBV7-3 to TRBJ1-1, with 7 bases aligning to TRBD1. Germline V gives CDR1 SGHTA, CDR2 FQGTGA. CDR3 length: 15 amino acids. V trimming: 4 bases; J trimming: 6 bases; junction bases outside the gene matches: 11. CDR3 residues: CASSSRPNRGPEAFF. CDR3 bases: TGTGCCAGCAGCTCCCGCCCAAACAGGGGACCTGAAGCTTTCTTT.

The chain employs TRBV6-5 and TRBJ1-1; D may be TRBD1 (6 bases). The germline V gene encodes CDR1 MNHEY and CDR2 SVGAGI. Trimming stripped 8 bases from V and 3 bases from J, with 19 bases between. The CDR3 runs to 15 residues. In DNA, the CDR3 is TGTGCCAGCTGGACCGGGAGGGGGAGGGACACTGAAGCTTTCTTT. Translation gives CASWTGRGRDTEAFF.

V gene TRBV6-5 combines with J gene TRBJ1-1; no clear D. The CDR3 extends over 15 amino acids. Germline V gives CDR1 MNHEY, CDR2 SVGAGI. Trimming cost V 4 bases and J 0 bases, with 12 bases left between them. The CDR3, as DNA: TGTGCCAGCAGTTCCCGGGGAAAATTGAACACTGAAGCTTTCTTT. Its protein product is CASSSRGKLNTEAFF.

The gene calls are TRBV30 and TRBJ1-1, with D hard to call. Between the trimmed V and J ends, which lost 0 bases and 5 bases, there was a span of 7 bases. Germline V gene data show CDR1 as GTSNPN and CDR2 as SVGIG (reference sequence). The CDR3 has 12 residues. CDR3 in DNA: TGTGCCTGGAGTGTCGTCGGGACTGAAGCTTTCTTT. Its translation is CAWSVVGTEAFF. The variable domain in full, with the rest retrieved from reference TRBV30 and TRBJ1-1, is SQTIHQWPATLVQPVGSPLSLECTVEGTSNPNLYWYRQAAGRGLQLLFYSVGIGQISSEVPQNLSASRPQDRQFILSSKKLLLSDSGFYLCAWSVVGTEAFFGQGTRLTVV.

The V call is TRBV4-1, the J call TRBJ1-3, with 10 bases that match TRBD1. Trimming took 1 base from V and 0 from J; bases not matched to a gene: 15. In germline, CDR1 is MGHRA, CDR2 YSYEKL. This CDR3 has 21 residues. CDR3 nucleotide sequence: TGCGCCAGCAGCCAAGCCGCATTTTCGACAGGGGGCCCTCGCTCTGGAAACACCATATATTTT. It is translated as CASSQAAFSTGGPRSGNTIYF.

This rearrangement joins TRBV5-4 to TRBJ2-7; 7 bases fit TRBD2. With 4 bases clipped from V and 0 bases from J, the junction kept 13 bases outside the gene matches. Germline-derived CDR1 and CDR2 are SGHNT and YYREEE (reference sequence). The CDR3 length is 17 residues. CDR3 residues: CASSGSLSGADSYEQYF. CDR3 coding DNA: TGTGCCAGCAGCGGGTCCTTAAGCGGGGCCGACTCCTACGAGCAGTACTTC.

This chain uses TRBV11-3 with TRBJ2-7; 10 bases fit TRBD1. The CDR3 contains 19 residues. V shed 6 bases and J 2 bases; nucleotides not matched to a gene: 19. CDR1 and CDR2 (germline): SGHNT, YENEEA. The CDR3 here is CASSRRPRDRGLLTYEQYF. The CDR3 DNA follows: TGTGCCAGCAGTCGGCGGCCCCGGGACAGGGGACTCCTGACCTACGAGCAGTACTTC.

The V and J genes are TRBV2 and TRBJ2-5; 7 bases line up with TRBD2. There are 17 residues in the CDR3. The V segment lost 0 bases and the J segment 7 bases; nucleotides outside the gene matches: 14. Per germline, CDR1 SNHLY and CDR2 FYNNEI. The CDR3 loop reads CASSEAQSGVVAGTQYF. CDR3 in DNA: TGTGCCAGCAGTGAAGCGCAAAGTGGGGTGGTAGCGGGGACCCAGTACTTC.

The chain couples TRBV5-3 to TRBJ2-6; TRBD1 might be the D (6 bases). TRBV5-3 is an open reading frame, and its role is uncertain. CDR3 size: 21 residues. The V end was cut by 3 bases, the J end by 4 bases, with 29 bases between. The CDR3 sequence is CARSYIPDRQGCLWGANVLTF. Written as DNA, the CDR3 is TGTGCCAGAAGCTATATACCCGATCGGCAGGGGTGTTTGTGGGGGGCCAACGTCCTGACTTTC.

V usage is TRBV4-2 and J usage is TRBJ1-3; D remains ambiguous. There are 15 residues in the CDR3. The germline V and J ends were trimmed by 4 bases and 4 bases, with 14 bases remaining between them. Germline V gene data show CDR1 as LGHNA and CDR2 as YNFKEQ. As DNA, the CDR3 is TGTGCCAGCAGCCGAGGAAAGGGAGCGGGAAACACCATATATTTT. Translating gives CASSRGKGAGNTIYF.

This chain joins TRBV28 and TRBJ1-1; unclear D gene. The V end lost 5 bases, the J end lost 5 bases, and 18 bases lay between the germline ends. CDR1 MDHEN and CDR2 SYDVKM come from the germline V gene. The length of the CDR3 is 15 residues. The CDR3 sequence is CASSPGGLGRTEAFF. CDR3 nucleotides: TGTGCCAGCAGTCCCGGTGGGCTCGGGAGGACTGAAGCTTTCTTT. The variable domain in full, with the rest retrieved from reference TRBV28 and TRBJ1-1, is DVKVTQSSRYLVKRTGEKVFLECVQDMDHENMFWYRQDPGLGLRLIYFSYDVKMKEKGDIPEGYSVSREKKERFSLILESASTNQTSMYLCASSPGGLGRTEAFFGQGTRLTVV.

V gene TRBV29-1 combines with J gene TRBJ2-5; the match to TRBD1 covers 7 bases. The CDR3 is made up of 15 amino acids. Germline lookup yields CDR1 SQVTM and CDR2 ANQGSEA. V lost 6 bases and J lost 3; bases outside the gene matches: 13. The CDR3 bases are TGCAGCGTGGACACAGGGGAGAGGGCCAAAGAGACCCAGTACTTC. Residues: CSVDTGERAKETQYF.

The gene calls are TRBV19 and TRBJ2-7; 13 nucleotides align to TRBD2. J gave up 2 bases and V 8 bases, and 3 bases lay outside the gene matches. Germline V gene sequence: CDR1 LNHDA, CDR2 SQIVND (reference sequence). The CDR3 contains 14 residues. In DNA form, the CDR3 reads TGTGCCAGTGGGGGGACTAGCGGGGCCTACGAGCAGTACTTC. Its translation is CASGGTSGAYEQYF.

This sequence joins TRBV28 and TRBJ2-3, with 8 positions matching TRBD2. CDR1 and CDR2 (germline): MDHEN, SYDVKM. CDR3 length: 14 residues. Trimming took 7 bases from V and 0 from J; bases not matched to a gene: 3. CDR3 nucleotides: TGTGCCAGCACAACTAGCGGTAGCACAGATACGCAGTATTTT. It is translated as CASTTSGSTDTQYF.